This T cell receptor beta chain was sequenced during a study of T cell responses to AZD1222 COVID-19 vaccine (dated by TCRdb to the early 2020s). About the full investigation: AZD1222 recipients whose second dose came at about 4 weeks and those whose second dose came at about 12 weeks were combined into one group, since spike-specific TCR depth and breadth did not differ between the two schedules. A total of 233 trial participants underwent TCR sequencing, of whom about 210 had received two doses of AZD1222 and some 25 had received two doses of the MenACWY control vaccine. Trial participants were enrolled into age subgroups of 18-55, 56-69 and 70-plus years, which contained 148, 28 and 57 TCR-sequenced participants, respectively. The paper's findings and limits, for the study overall: The vaccine-associated CD4 TCRs covered the entire spike protein, and the dominant responses fell in regions 160-218 and 743-854. Only a handful of AZD1222 recipients were SARS-CoV-2 seropositive at baseline, limiting conclusions about previously exposed vaccinees. Most participants were white British and females outnumbered males, and the authors suggested that clonal diversity may have been underestimated. No day 14 peak-response samples were available, so repertoires were characterized only after the peak T cell response. The 56-69-year group was small, and its depth increase did not reach significance, likely because of low power. Epitopes outside the regions mutated in the B.1.351 and B.1.1.7 variants were reportedly recognized by nearly half of the unique spike-specific TCRs. A significant rise in spike-specific TCR breadth and depth was observed after two AZD1222 doses relative to day 0 and relative to MenACWY recipients.

The time point label, as the study defines it: baseline before first vaccination. The vaccinee samples were drawn from two UK trials, COV001 and COV002, one of which was a single-blind randomized controlled phase 2/3 trial testing AZD1222 (ChAdOx1 nCoV-19) in healthy adults. Trial participant PBMC samples were collected at day 0 and day 28 after the second dose for TCRbeta chain sequencing. The CDR3 regions of human TCRbeta chains were analyzed by immunosequencing. On the authors' methods: Repertoire TCRs were matched against a reference library of SARS-CoV-2-specific TCRs generated with the MIRA antigen-specificity platform. Breadth was defined as the fraction of unique TCRs that were SARS-CoV-2-associated. Depth was defined as the fraction of total T cells that were SARS-CoV-2-associated. Using the MIRA data, each spike-specific TCR was assigned both to the spike region to which the TCR was reactive and to a CD4 or CD8 class. Log10-transformed breadth and depth values were compared by one-way ANOVA with Sidak's multiple comparisons tests. Here the immuneACCESS table is served through TCRdb, limited to in-frame sequences with V and J called. Missing clones are a known gap in these copies; in checked studies unresolved V genes cover under half, and the rest lacks a known reason. V, J and clone size are those of that table, while D and trimming were read from the DNA. The sample table records 150,000 or so clones; over 85% of these occur just once. The ten largest clonotypes hold 2.6% of the sample.

This clone was detected a few times. The specificity of this receptor is unknown. No much larger clone exists at a distance of one base, and base qualities are not known. This receptor was obtained from an adult in good health. This specimen was peripheral blood, taken on day 0 of AZD1222 vaccination.

This receptor has the CDR3 CASNGPMGREQYF. The nucleotide sequence is given as TGTGCCAGCAACGGGCCTATGGGCCGCGAGCAGTACTTC. The rearranged segments are TRBV6-5 and TRBJ2-7, with the D gene uncertain. CDR1 MNHEY and CDR2 SVGAGI are derived from the germline V gene. Taken from cysteine to phenylalanine, the CDR3 has 13 residues. The read is trimmed to its CDR3 DNA, 39 bases read in frame from base 1. V is shortened by 7 bases, J by 6 bases, and the region joining them spans 16 bases.